These 29 T cell receptor beta chains were sequenced from one sample in a study of cytomegalovirus exposure and HLA in healthy donors. Both 60 Vbeta primers and 13 Jbeta primers went into the PCR. The assay was immunoSEQ multiplex PCR, and TCRdb's table has in-frame clones only and misses some. The sample holds approximately 150,000 clones; about 80% are singletons and the top ten take 5.5% to 6%. The sequenced material came from PBMCs. The receptors come from a man between 25 and 39 years old in good health and CMV-seropositive.

This chain uses TRBV13 with TRBJ1-4; 11 nucleotides align to TRBD1. CDR1 PRHDT and CDR2 FYEKMQ come from the germline V gene (reference sequence). V shed 4 bases and J 11 bases; nucleotides not matched to a gene: 15. The CDR3 loop spans 17 amino acids. The CDR3 here is CASSSGQGARPPLKLFF. Written as DNA, the CDR3 is TGTGCCAGCAGCTCTGGACAGGGGGCGAGGCCGCCGTTGAAACTGTTTTTT. Based on the CDR3 plus reference TRBV13 and TRBJ1-4, the full variable domain is AAGVIQSPRHLIKEKRETATLKCYPIPRHDTVYWYQQGPGQDPQFLISFYEKMQSDKGSIPDRFSAQQFSDYHSELNMSSLELGDSALYFCASSSGQGARPPLKLFFGSGTQLSVL.

The chain links TRBV2 to TRBJ2-3; 9 bases align to TRBD1. CDR1 SNHLY and CDR2 FYNNEI come from the germline V gene. This CDR3 region has 18 residues. Unmatched junction bases numbered 16, after V lost 6 bases and J lost 3 bases. This CDR3 is CASSPRASGTGRTDTQYF. CDR3 in DNA: TGTGCCAGCAGCCCCCGGGCCTCCGGGACAGGGAGAACAGATACGCAGTATTTT.

V gene TRBV27 combines with J gene TRBJ2-1; possibly TRBD2 for D (6 bases). Germline CDR1 is MNHEY and CDR2 is SMNVEV (reference sequence). The CDR3 is made up of 15 amino acids. V was pared by 2 bases and J by 4 bases, with 12 bases between. The CDR3 loop reads CASSLQVAEYNEQFF. CDR3 sequence (DNA): TGTGCCAGCAGTTTACAGGTAGCGGAATACAATGAGCAGTTCTTC.

This clone has a handful of counts. The chain recombines TRBV25-1 with TRBJ2-7, with 12 bases lining up with TRBD1. CDR3 length: 15 amino acids. Trimming at V came to 3 bases and at J to 6 bases, leaving 6 bases not matched to a gene. Germline V gives CDR1 MGHDK, CDR2 SYGVNS. The CDR3 loop reads CASSDPGQGAGEQYF. The DNA for the CDR3 is TGTGCCAGCAGTGATCCGGGACAGGGGGCAGGCGAGCAGTACTTC.

This clone was detected only a few times. The CDR3, as DNA: TGTGCCAGCAAAAAGGGGGCTGTTGATACGCAGTATTTT. Translation gives CASKKGAVDTQYF. V is TRBV25-1 and J is TRBJ2-3; TRBD1 matches at 7 bases. This CDR3 has 13 residues. The germline V gene encodes CDR1 MGHDK and CDR2 SYGVNS. The J segment lost 6 bases and the V segment lost 7 bases, leaving 7 bases of the junction unmatched.

The gene calls are TRBV28 and TRBJ2-1; 7 bases are a match to TRBD1. The germline V gene has CDR1 MDHEN and CDR2 SYDVKM. The CDR3 sequence is 15 residues long. Trimming removed 5 bases from V and 2 bases from J; junction bases left unmatched: 6. The chain's CDR3 is CASSPDRVAYNEQFF. In nucleotides, the CDR3 is TGTGCCAGCAGTCCAGACAGGGTGGCCTACAATGAGCAGTTCTTC.

The chain links TRBV11-2 to TRBJ2-5, with D possibly matching TRBD1 (6 bases). The length of the CDR3 is 15 residues. The germline CDR1 and CDR2 sequences are SGHAT and FQNNGV. Trimming removed 0 bases from V and 5 bases from J, with 13 bases in between. The CDR3 DNA sequence: TGTGCCAGCAGCTTAGATACCCACAGGGAGGAGACCCAGTACTTC. This sequence encodes CASSLDTHREETQYF.

This clone appeared a few times. With a much larger clone just one base away, this may be a read error. The chain carries TRBV28 and TRBJ2-3, with no clear D. The V gene lost 5 bases and the J gene lost 0 bases, with 9 bases spanning the gap. Per the germline V gene, CDR1 is MDHEN and CDR2 is SYDVKM. The CDR3 is made up of 14 amino acids. This CDR3 reads CASSATGSTDTQYF. The CDR3 DNA sequence: TGTGCCAGCAGTGCTACCGGGAGCACAGATACGCAGTATTTT.

The chain links TRBV2 to TRBJ2-7, with D perhaps matching TRBD1 (6 bases). The V gene lost 3 bases and the J gene lost 2 bases, with 11 bases spanning the gap. CDR1 and CDR2 from the germline V gene are SNHLY and FYNNEI. The CDR3 is 14 residues long. The CDR3 region is CASSDWTAPYEQYF. The DNA of the CDR3 is TGTGCCAGCAGTGACTGGACAGCTCCCTACGAGCAGTACTTC.

The chain carries TRBV7-2 and TRBJ2-7; 7 nucleotides line up with TRBD1. The CDR3 consists of 14 residues. Germline CDR1 reads SGHTA; CDR2 reads FQGNSA. With V trimmed by 5 bases and J by 0 bases, 4 bases remained unmatched. The CDR3: CASSLTGDSYEQYF. CDR3 DNA: TGTGCCAGCAGCCTTACAGGGGACTCCTACGAGCAGTACTTC.

In the case of this clone: Germline and junction disagree at one end, which may indicate a read error. The chain recombines TRBV6-1 with TRBJ2-3; D might be TRBD2 (6 bases). The CDR3 covers 14 residues. CDR1 and CDR2 (germline): MNHNS, SASEGT. CDR3 sequence: CACSGAGMTDTQYF. In DNA form, the CDR3 reads TGTGCCTGCAGCGGAGCGGGTATGACAGATACGCAGTATTTT.

This chain links TRBV5-8 with TRBJ1-2; D may be TRBD1 (6 bases). V dropped 5 bases and J dropped 8 bases, with 19 bases sitting between them. Germline values: CDR1 SGHTS, CDR2 YDEGEE. This CDR3 comprises 14 residues. The CDR3 loop reads CASRPRDKVWGYTF. The CDR3 DNA reads as TGTGCCAGCAGACCCCGGGACAAAGTGTGGGGCTACACCTTC.

The chain carries TRBV27 and TRBJ1-6; a weak D match, TRBD1 (5 bases). Trimming stripped 8 bases from V and 6 bases from J, with 11 bases between. The CDR3 sequence is 13 residues long. The germline V gene has CDR1 MNHEY and CDR2 SMNVEV (reference sequence). The CDR3 loop is CASRQLINSPLHF. The CDR3 DNA sequence: TGTGCCAGCCGACAGTTGATTAATTCACCCCTCCACTTT.

V and J are TRBV30 and TRBJ1-5; D remains ambiguous. The V end was cut by 4 bases, the J end by 0 bases, with 13 bases between. The CDR3 sequence is 15 residues long. Germline V gene data show CDR1 as GTSNPN and CDR2 as SVGIG (reference sequence). CDR3 coding DNA: TGTGCCTGGACTCCAGGAACATATAGCAATCAGCCCCAGCATTTT. Translated, it gives CAWTPGTYSNQPQHF.

V is TRBV19 and J is TRBJ2-3; 8 bases align to TRBD2. Trimming removed 0 bases from V and 2 bases from J; junction bases left unmatched: 7. This CDR3 region has 17 residues. CDR1 is LNHDA, CDR2 SQIVND, per germline (reference sequence). The CDR3 DNA sequence: TGTGCCAGTAGTATAGATTCGGAGCGGGGGTACACAGATACGCAGTATTTT. It translates to CASSIDSERGYTDTQYF.

V is TRBV29-1 and J is TRBJ2-3; the match to TRBD2 covers 7 bases. Looked up from germline, CDR1 is SQVTM and CDR2 is ANQGSEA. J gave up 4 bases and V 4 bases, and 2 bases lay outside the gene matches. The CDR3 has 12 residues. The CDR3 nucleotides are TGCAGCGTTGGTGGGGGGGCAGATACGCAGTATTTT. Translating it yields CSVGGGADTQYF.

The chain links TRBV28 to TRBJ2-5, with 7 bases fitting TRBD1. The CDR3 totals 14 residues. V lost 7 bases and J lost 10; bases outside the gene matches: 15. The germline CDR1 and CDR2 sequences are MDHEN and SYDVKM. In nucleotides, the CDR3 is TGTGCCAGCACGGCAGGGGGAATTTTGAGGGTCCAGTACTTC. This encodes CASTAGGILRVQYF.

CDR3 residues: CASSPRLAGYEQYF. In DNA, the CDR3 is TGTGCCAGCAGTCCCCGACTAGCGGGCTACGAGCAGTACTTC. V and J are TRBV28 and TRBJ2-7; 10 bases agree with TRBD2. V lost 5 bases, J lost 3 bases, and 4 bases stayed unmatched. From germline, CDR1 is MDHEN and CDR2 SYDVKM. The CDR3 sequence is 14 residues long.

This chain connects TRBV6-1 to TRBJ1-1; tentative D call: TRBD1 (5 bases). Germline CDR1 is MNHNS and CDR2 is SASEGT. V was shortened by 5 bases and J by 7 bases, with 14 bases between the two germline ends. CDR3 length: 13 residues. For the CDR3, the DNA is TGTGCCAGCAGTCCTCTGGGGGGGGTTGAAGCTTTCTTT. Its translation: CASSPLGGVEAFF.

The rearrangement links TRBV9 to TRBJ2-1; D possibly corresponds to TRBD2 (6 bases). The ends were cut back, 0 bases at V and 4 bases at J, with 8 bases in the middle. This CDR3 is 14 amino acids long. The germline CDR1 and CDR2 sequences are SGDLS and YYNGEE. The CDR3 spells CASSVEEGYNEQFF. In nucleotides, the CDR3 is TGTGCCAGCAGCGTAGAGGAGGGGTACAATGAGCAGTTCTTC.

This clone was seen only a few times. This rearrangement joins TRBV18 to TRBJ2-1; TRBD2 matches 10 bases. Germline CDR1 reads KGHSH; CDR2 reads LQKENI. This CDR3 has 17 residues. V was pared by 2 bases and J by 0 bases, with 4 bases of the junction left unmatched. CDR3 in DNA: TGTGCCAGCTCACCAGATCCTAGCGGGAGCTCCTACAATGAGCAGTTCTTC. It codes for CASSPDPSGSSYNEQFF.

This chain connects TRBV18 to TRBJ2-2, with 7 positions matching TRBD1. The CDR3 is made up of 15 amino acids. V lost 4 bases, J lost 2 bases, and 4 bases stayed unmatched. The V gene's germline CDR1 is KGHSH and CDR2 LQKENI. The CDR3: CASSLTGDNTGELFF. In DNA, the CDR3 is TGTGCCAGCTCACTAACAGGGGATAACACCGGGGAGCTGTTTTTT.

The sample holds one count of this clone. One junction end disagrees with the germline gene, perhaps due to a read error. V gene TRBV30 combines with J gene TRBJ2-4; tentative D call: TRBD2 (5 bases). CDR1 is GTSNPN and CDR2 is SVGIG in the germline V gene (reference sequence). The CDR3 sequence is 13 residues long. The CDR3 reads CAWSSLAKNSQYF. CDR3 nucleotide sequence: TGTGCCTGGAGTAGTCTAGCCAAAAACAGTCAGTACTTC.

On this clone itself: One junction end disagrees with the germline gene, perhaps due to a read error. The chain combines TRBV7-2 with TRBJ1-1; D possibly corresponds to TRBD1 (6 bases). CDR3 length equals 16 residues. Germline CDR1 is SGHTA and CDR2 is FQGNSA. The CDR3 loop is CVSSLGVGGEGTEAFF. The CDR3 DNA follows: TGTGTCAGCAGCTTAGGGGTAGGGGGGGAAGGGACTGAAGCTTTCTTT.

The chain is built from TRBV9 and TRBJ2-1, with D maybe TRBD1 (6 bases). The CDR3 consists of 15 residues. Trimming stripped 0 bases from V and 6 bases from J, with 13 bases between. From germline, CDR1 is SGDLS and CDR2 YYNGEE. The CDR3 coding sequence is TGTGCCAGCAGCGTAGCCGTGGGGGCGGGCAATGAGCAGTTCTTC. It yields the protein CASSVAVGAGNEQFF.

The chain carries TRBV9 and TRBJ2-7; TRBD1 matches at 8 bases. The germline gives CDR1 SGDLS, CDR2 YYNGEE. The CDR3 spans 16 residues. V lost 2 bases to trimming and J lost 0 bases; unmatched junction nucleotides: 7. CDR3 nucleotides: TGTGCCAGCAGCGTGGGTGGACAGGGAGTCTCCTACGAGCAGTACTTC. Encoded protein: CASSVGGQGVSYEQYF.

The chain links TRBV27 to TRBJ2-7; 11 nucleotides match TRBD2. Germline assignment: CDR1 MNHEY and CDR2 SMNVEV (reference sequence). V was pared by 4 bases and J by 3 bases, with 11 bases of the junction left unmatched. The CDR3 runs to 17 residues. The DNA for the CDR3 is TGTGCCAGCAGTTCGACCACCGGGACTAGCGGATTCTACGAGCAGTACTTC. Translated, it gives CASSSTTGTSGFYEQYF.

This clone occurred a few times. The chain uses TRBV7-2 and TRBJ1-5, with D possibly matching TRBD1 (5 bases). CDR1 and CDR2 from the germline V gene are SGHTA and FQGNSA. CDR3 size: 16 residues. V gave up 1 base and J gave up 7 bases, with 17 bases separating them. The CDR3 DNA reads as TGTGCCAGCAGCTTAGTGGATGGCAGGGCAGGGCAGCCCCAGCATTTT. Amino acid sequence: CASSLVDGRAGQPQHF. The full variable domain, completed using reference TRBV7-2 and TRBJ1-5, is GAGVSQSPSNKVTEKGKDVELRCDPISGHTALYWYRQSLGQGLEFLIYFQGNSAPDKSGLPSDRFSAERTGGSVSTLTIQRTQQEDSAVYLCASSLVDGRAGQPQHFGDGTRLSIL.

The genes are TRBV6-6 and TRBJ1-1; TRBD1 might be the D (5 bases). Trimming pared 5 bases from V and 4 bases from J, leaving 8 bases between. Germline lookup yields CDR1 MNHNY and CDR2 SVGAGI (reference sequence). This CDR3 has 12 amino acids. The DNA for the CDR3 is TGTGCCAGCAGTCAGGGTAGCACTGAAGCTTTCTTT. Protein sequence: CASSQGSTEAFF.